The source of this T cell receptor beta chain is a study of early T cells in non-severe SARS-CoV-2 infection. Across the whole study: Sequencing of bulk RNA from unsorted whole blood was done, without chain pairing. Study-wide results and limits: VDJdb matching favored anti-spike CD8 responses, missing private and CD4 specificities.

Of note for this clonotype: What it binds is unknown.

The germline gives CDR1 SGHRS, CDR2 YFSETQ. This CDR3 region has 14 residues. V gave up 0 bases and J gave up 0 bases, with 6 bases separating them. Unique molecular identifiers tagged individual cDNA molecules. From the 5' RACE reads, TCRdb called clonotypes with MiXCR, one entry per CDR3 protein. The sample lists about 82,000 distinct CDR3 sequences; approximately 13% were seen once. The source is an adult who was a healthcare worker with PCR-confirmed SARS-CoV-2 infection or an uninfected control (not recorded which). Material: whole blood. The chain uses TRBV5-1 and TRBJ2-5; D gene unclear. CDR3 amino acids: CASSLDPHQETQYF. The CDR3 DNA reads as TGCGCCAGCAGCTTGGACCCGCACCAAGAGACCCAGTACTTC.